This T cell receptor (beta chain) was sequenced for a study of PD-1 blockade in mismatch repair-deficient tumors. Findings and caveats of the study: Tumor-resident clones, often absent from pretreatment blood, expanded after pembrolizumab and then contracted.

Germline CDR1 is MNHEY and CDR2 is SMNVEV (reference sequence). The length of the CDR3 is 15 residues. V was pared by 2 bases and J by 2 bases, with 12 bases between. Sequencing used immunoSEQ multiplex PCR; TCRdb keeps in-frame clones, though not all of them. The table lists nearly 9,000 clones, approximately 88% of them singletons. Described time point: roughly 10-day in vitro stimulation with candidate neoantigen peptide 7. Three pembrolizumab responders had their TCRs sequenced. Each of over 5 ELISpot-reactive candidate peptides was used for roughly 11-day stimulation. As to this clone: Its antigen is undetermined.

The clonotype comes from an adult with mismatch repair-deficient cancer. The chain joins TRBV27 to TRBJ2-5, with D hard to call. The sample was cells cultured in vitro, taken from a patient treated with pembrolizumab. This CDR3 is CASSLGTTGQETQYF. CDR3 nucleotides: TGTGCCAGCAGTTTAGGTACGACTGGGCAAGAGACCCAGTACTTC.